This T cell receptor beta chain was retrieved from a study of blood T cell repertoires in COVID-19. Overall study: Acute and convalescent COVID-19 samples came from the United States, Italy and Spain. PBMCs, B-cell-depleted T cells, or T cells provided the cDNA or gDNA that made up the material.

Germline-derived CDR1 and CDR2 are KGHSH and LQKENI. The CDR3 extends over 15 amino acids. V lost 0 bases and J lost 8; bases outside the gene matches: 7. Study processing details: By means of reference gene primer amplification, nucleated cell counts were estimated. Assay used: immunoSEQ multiplex PCR; TCRdb lists only in-frame clones, some missing. V and J calls and clone size are copied from that table; D and trimming were computed from the DNA. The sample lists some 310,000 clones; about nine tenths were seen once. The sequenced sample consisted of peripheral blood. The origin of this receptor is a man in his fifties or sixties with active or convalescent COVID-19. This chain joins TRBV18 and TRBJ1-2; TRBD1 aligns across 9 bases. The CDR3, as DNA: TGTGCCAGCTCACCACCGGGACAGGGCACTGAGGGCTACACCTTC. The encoded protein is CASSPPGQGTEGYTF.